The rows below give T cell receptor beta chains drawn from one sample of a study of blood T cell repertoires in COVID-19. This table comes from immunoSEQ multiplex PCR, and its TCRdb copy is limited to in-frame clones, with some not included. The sample records about 240,000 clones, 86% being singletons. Input material: peripheral blood. The receptors were gathered from a man in his 60s with acute or convalescent COVID-19. The CDR3 runs from the conserved cysteine through the conserved F or W. Fields, in order: D gene, V gene, clone size, CDR3 length, J gene, CDR3 protein, CDR3 DNA. The D gene is left open where the match is weak. Expanded clones get a size class; other rows say once, few or many, or leave the size out.

d_gene: TRBD1; v_gene: TRBV5-5; abundance: NA; len: 14; j_gene: TRBJ2-3; CDR3aa: CASSWGQLTDTQYF; CDR3nt: TGTGCCAGCAGCTGGGGACAGCTCACAGATACGCAGTATTTT
d_gene: NA; v_gene: TRBV3-1/TRBV3-2; abundance: once; len: 15; j_gene: TRBJ1-2; CDR3aa: CASSQGSIEYGGYTF; CDR3nt: TGTGCCAGCAGCCAAGGGAGTATCGAGTACGGCGGCTACACCTTC
d_gene: TRBD2; v_gene: TRBV5-1; abundance: NA; len: 15; j_gene: TRBJ2-1; CDR3aa: CASSLTSGHGIEQFF; CDR3nt: TGCGCCAGCAGCTTGACTAGCGGCCACGGAATTGAGCAGTTCTTC
d_gene: NA; v_gene: TRBV21-1; abundance: NA; len: 19; j_gene: TRBJ2-6; CDR3aa: CASSKYCLAAVSGANVLTF; CDR3nt: TGTGCCAGCAGCAAATATTGTCTAGCGGCCGTCTCTGGGGCCAACGTCCTGACTTTC
d_gene: NA; v_gene: TRBV7-9; abundance: NA; len: 15; j_gene: TRBJ2-1; CDR3aa: CASSPGNRSINEQFF; CDR3nt: TGTGCCAGCAGCCCAGGAAATCGGTCGATCAATGAGCAGTTCTTC
d_gene: NA; v_gene: TRBV27; abundance: once; len: 15; j_gene: TRBJ1-2; CDR3aa: CASSPAGPMGYGYTF; CDR3nt: TGTGCCAGCAGTCCAGCGGGCCCGATGGGCTATGGCTACACCTTC
d_gene: TRBD1; v_gene: TRBV5-5; abundance: NA; len: 15; j_gene: TRBJ2-2; CDR3aa: CASSRGTGDTGELFF; CDR3nt: TGTGCCAGCAGCCGCGGGACAGGGGACACCGGGGAGCTGTTTTTT
d_gene: NA; v_gene: TRBV4-3; abundance: NA; len: 19; j_gene: TRBJ2-2; CDR3aa: CASSQDRGPQGTNTGELFF; CDR3nt: TGCGCCAGCAGCCAAGATCGGGGCCCCCAGGGGACGAACACCGGGGAGCTGTTTTTT
d_gene: TRBD2; v_gene: TRBV7-3; abundance: NA; len: 16; j_gene: TRBJ2-1; CDR3aa: CASSLSGAGGHNEQFF; CDR3nt: TGTGCCAGCAGCTTGTCTGGAGCGGGAGGTCACAATGAGCAGTTCTTC
d_gene: TRBD2; v_gene: TRBV6-5; abundance: NA; len: 16; j_gene: TRBJ2-7; CDR3aa: CASSYGRLAGSYEQYF; CDR3nt: TGTGCCAGCAGTTACGGGAGGCTAGCGGGCTCCTACGAGCAGTACTTC
d_gene: TRBD2; v_gene: TRBV6-2/TRBV6-3; abundance: NA; len: 17; j_gene: TRBJ2-6; CDR3aa: CASSLTSGLTGANVLTF; CDR3nt: TGTGCCAGCAGCCTGACTAGCGGGCTTACTGGGGCCAACGTCCTGACTTTC
d_gene: TRBD1; v_gene: TRBV7-2; abundance: NA; len: 18; j_gene: TRBJ2-3; CDR3aa: CASSSTFQFRQGRDTQYF; CDR3nt: TGTGCCAGCAGCTCAACGTTTCAGTTTCGACAGGGAAGGGATACGCAGTATTTT
d_gene: TRBD1; v_gene: TRBV2; abundance: NA; len: 12; j_gene: TRBJ1-1; CDR3aa: CASSTRQGEAFF; CDR3nt: TGTGCCAGCAGCACCCGACAGGGGGAAGCTTTCTTT
d_gene: TRBD1; v_gene: TRBV6-6; abundance: NA; len: 14; j_gene: TRBJ1-3; CDR3aa: CASSPDRAGNTIYF; CDR3nt: TGTGCCAGCAGTCCGGACAGGGCTGGAAACACCATATATTTT
d_gene: TRBD1; v_gene: TRBV27; abundance: NA; len: 17; j_gene: TRBJ1-2; CDR3aa: CASSLSDRQGRRYGYTF; CDR3nt: TGTGCCAGCAGTTTATCCGATCGACAGGGAAGACGGTATGGCTACACCTTC
d_gene: TRBD1; v_gene: TRBV24-1; abundance: NA; len: 16; j_gene: TRBJ1-1; CDR3aa: CATSDGGDRGGTEAFF; CDR3nt: TGTGCCACCAGTGATGGTGGGGACAGGGGAGGGACTGAAGCTTTCTTT
d_gene: NA; v_gene: TRBV6-1; abundance: NA; len: 16; j_gene: TRBJ2-1; CDR3aa: CASSEVKRAPYNEQFF; CDR3nt: TGTGCCAGCAGTGAGGTCAAGAGGGCGCCCTACAATGAGCAGTTCTTC
d_gene: TRBD1; v_gene: TRBV5-1; abundance: once; len: 18; j_gene: TRBJ2-3; CDR3aa: CASSLRTVKGGTTDTQYF; CDR3nt: TGCGCCAGCAGCTTGAGAACAGTCAAAGGGGGCACCACAGATACGCAGTATTTT
d_gene: NA; v_gene: TRBV7-9; abundance: NA; len: 12; j_gene: TRBJ2-7; CDR3aa: CASSLAGWPRHF; CDR3nt: TGTGCCAGCAGCTTGGCGGGGTGGCCCCGACACTTC
d_gene: NA; v_gene: TRBV6-2/TRBV6-3; abundance: NA; len: 13; j_gene: TRBJ2-5; CDR3aa: CASSPPNRGTQYF; CDR3nt: TGTGCCAGCAGTCCGCCGAATCGGGGGACCCAGTACTTC
d_gene: NA; v_gene: TRBV7-9; abundance: NA; len: 15; j_gene: TRBJ1-1; CDR3aa: CASSYDGRMNTEAFF; CDR3nt: TGTGCCAGCAGCTACGATGGGAGGATGAACACTGAAGCTTTCTTT
d_gene: TRBD1; v_gene: TRBV29-1; abundance: NA; len: 14; j_gene: TRBJ2-3; CDR3aa: CSVGDRGPTDTQYF; CDR3nt: TGCAGCGTTGGGGACAGGGGGCCCACAGATACGCAGTATTTT
d_gene: TRBD2; v_gene: TRBV24-1; abundance: NA; len: 14; j_gene: TRBJ2-2; CDR3aa: CATRPGGDTGELFF; CDR3nt: TGTGCCACCAGGCCGGGGGGGGACACCGGGGAGCTGTTTTTT
d_gene: TRBD1; v_gene: TRBV25-1; abundance: NA; len: 13; j_gene: TRBJ1-2; CDR3aa: CASSPGAGGGYTF; CDR3nt: TGTGCCAGCAGTCCTGGGGCAGGGGGAGGCTACACCTTC
d_gene: NA; v_gene: TRBV7-2; abundance: NA; len: 15; j_gene: TRBJ2-7; CDR3aa: CASSLGQGFSYEQYF; CDR3nt: TGTGCCAGCAGCTTAGGGCAGGGCTTCTCCTACGAGCAGTACTTC
d_gene: NA; v_gene: TRBV11-2; abundance: NA; len: 14; j_gene: TRBJ1-5; CDR3aa: CASSFSGDNQPQHF; CDR3nt: TGTGCCAGCAGCTTCTCAGGGGACAATCAGCCCCAGCATTTT
d_gene: NA; v_gene: TRBV9; abundance: NA; len: 14; j_gene: TRBJ1-3; CDR3aa: CASSVEGVGNTIYF; CDR3nt: TGTGCCAGCAGCGTAGAAGGGGTAGGAAACACCATATATTTT
d_gene: TRBD2; v_gene: TRBV19; abundance: NA; len: 17; j_gene: TRBJ2-3; CDR3aa: CASSTQREGRRTDTQYF; CDR3nt: TGTGCCAGTAGTACCCAGCGGGAGGGCCGGAGGACAGATACGCAGTATTTT
d_gene: TRBD1; v_gene: TRBV10-3; abundance: NA; len: 15; j_gene: TRBJ1-2; CDR3aa: CAISEQDRVNYGYTF; CDR3nt: TGTGCCATCAGTGAGCAGGACAGGGTTAACTATGGCTACACCTTC
d_gene: TRBD1; v_gene: TRBV3-1/TRBV3-2; abundance: NA; len: 15; j_gene: TRBJ1-5; CDR3aa: CASSQDITGGQPQHF; CDR3nt: TGTGCCAGCAGCCAAGATATAACAGGGGGTCAGCCCCAGCATTTT
d_gene: NA; v_gene: TRBV6-5; abundance: few; len: 11; j_gene: TRBJ2-7; CDR3aa: CATLGEVEQYF; CDR3nt: TGTGCCACCCTCGGGGAGGTGGAGCAGTACTTC
d_gene: NA; v_gene: TRBV7-9; abundance: NA; len: 12; j_gene: TRBJ1-2; CDR3aa: CASSFEDYGYTF; CDR3nt: TGTGCCAGCAGCTTCGAGGACTATGGCTACACCTTC
d_gene: TRBD2; v_gene: TRBV18; abundance: NA; len: 14; j_gene: TRBJ2-5; CDR3aa: CASNGLARGETQYF; CDR3nt: TGTGCCAGCAATGGACTAGCCAGGGGTGAGACCCAGTACTTC
d_gene: NA; v_gene: TRBV25-1; abundance: NA; len: 15; j_gene: TRBJ1-2; CDR3aa: CASSEGGRRFYGYTF; CDR3nt: TGTGCCAGCAGCGAGGGGGGGCGCAGGTTCTATGGCTACACCTTC
d_gene: TRBD2; v_gene: TRBV11-3; abundance: NA; len: 17; j_gene: TRBJ2-2; CDR3aa: CASSDSRTSGSAGELFF; CDR3nt: TGTGCCAGCAGCGATTCCAGGACTAGCGGGAGTGCCGGGGAGCTGTTTTTT
d_gene: TRBD2; v_gene: TRBV20-1; abundance: NA; len: 15; j_gene: TRBJ2-2; CDR3aa: CSASGGTTNTGELFF; CDR3nt: TGCAGTGCTAGTGGAGGGACTACCAACACCGGGGAGCTGTTTTTT
d_gene: TRBD1; v_gene: TRBV3-1/TRBV3-2; abundance: NA; len: 15; j_gene: TRBJ1-3; CDR3aa: CASSQETGERNTIYF; CDR3nt: TGTGCCAGCAGCCAAGAGACAGGGGAAAGAAACACCATATATTTT
d_gene: NA; v_gene: TRBV6-5; abundance: few; len: 16; j_gene: TRBJ2-2; CDR3aa: CASSYSPDGSRGELFF; CDR3nt: TGTGCCAGCAGTTACAGCCCAGACGGCTCGAGGGGGGAGCTGTTTTTT
d_gene: TRBD2; v_gene: TRBV5-1; abundance: once; len: 17; j_gene: TRBJ2-2; CDR3aa: CASSTRTSGRDTGELFF; CDR3nt: TGCGCCAGCAGCACGAGGACTAGCGGGAGGGACACCGGGGAGCTGTTTTTT
d_gene: TRBD2; v_gene: TRBV4-1; abundance: NA; len: 19; j_gene: TRBJ2-6; CDR3aa: CASSQEGASGFSGANVLTF; CDR3nt: TGCGCCAGCAGCCAAGAAGGTGCTAGCGGGTTCTCTGGGGCCAACGTCCTGACTTTC
d_gene: TRBD1; v_gene: TRBV5-1; abundance: NA; len: 14; j_gene: TRBJ1-2; CDR3aa: CASSLEPQGEGYTF; CDR3nt: TGCGCCAGCAGCTTGGAGCCACAGGGGGAGGGCTACACCTTC
d_gene: TRBD1; v_gene: TRBV11-2; abundance: NA; len: 15; j_gene: TRBJ1-2; CDR3aa: CASQMTGGYLYGYTF; CDR3nt: TGTGCCAGCCAAATGACAGGGGGGTATTTGTATGGCTACACCTTC
d_gene: TRBD1; v_gene: TRBV7-9; abundance: NA; len: 15; j_gene: TRBJ1-5; CDR3aa: CASSRTGTGNQPQHF; CDR3nt: TGTGCCAGCAGCCGAACCGGGACAGGGAATCAGCCCCAGCATTTT
d_gene: TRBD2; v_gene: TRBV4-3; abundance: once; len: 15; j_gene: TRBJ2-7; CDR3aa: CASSQDTSDSYEQYF; CDR3nt: TGCGCCAGCAGCCAAGACACTAGCGACTCCTACGAGCAGTACTTC
d_gene: NA; v_gene: TRBV11-2; abundance: few; len: 15; j_gene: TRBJ1-4; CDR3aa: CASSLDGGAGEKLFF; CDR3nt: TGTGCCAGCAGCTTAGATGGAGGGGCTGGCGAAAAACTGTTTTTT
d_gene: NA; v_gene: TRBV5-4; abundance: NA; len: 15; j_gene: TRBJ1-6; CDR3aa: CASSLVGRTNSPLHF; CDR3nt: TGTGCCAGCAGCTTGGTTGGCAGAACAAATTCACCCCTCCACTTT
d_gene: TRBD2; v_gene: TRBV5-8; abundance: NA; len: 18; j_gene: TRBJ2-7; CDR3aa: CASSLAGLAGRLLGEQYF; CDR3nt: TGTGCCAGCAGCTTGGCCGGGCTAGCGGGCAGACTCTTAGGCGAGCAGTACTTC
d_gene: NA; v_gene: TRBV4-3; abundance: once; len: 14; j_gene: TRBJ1-2; CDR3aa: CASSQGIERGSYTF; CDR3nt: TGCGCCAGCAGCCAAGGTATAGAGCGGGGAAGCTACACCTTC
d_gene: TRBD1; v_gene: TRBV10-3; abundance: NA; len: 16; j_gene: TRBJ2-2; CDR3aa: CAISGMDRGWTGELFF; CDR3nt: TGTGCCATCAGCGGCATGGACAGGGGGTGGACCGGGGAGCTGTTTTTT
d_gene: NA; v_gene: TRBV19; abundance: NA; len: 16; j_gene: TRBJ1-5; CDR3aa: CASSTLGGSSNQPQHF; CDR3nt: TGTGCCAGTAGTACGCTCGGGGGGTCGAGCAATCAGCCCCAGCATTTT
d_gene: NA; v_gene: TRBV30; abundance: once; len: 14; j_gene: TRBJ1-6; CDR3aa: CAWSGDSDNSPLHF; CDR3nt: TGTGCCTGGAGTGGAGACAGCGATAATTCACCCCTCCACTTT
d_gene: NA; v_gene: TRBV11-3; abundance: NA; len: 15; j_gene: TRBJ2-1; CDR3aa: CASSLEARVKNEQFF; CDR3nt: TGTGCCAGCAGCTTAGAGGCCAGGGTTAAGAATGAGCAGTTCTTC